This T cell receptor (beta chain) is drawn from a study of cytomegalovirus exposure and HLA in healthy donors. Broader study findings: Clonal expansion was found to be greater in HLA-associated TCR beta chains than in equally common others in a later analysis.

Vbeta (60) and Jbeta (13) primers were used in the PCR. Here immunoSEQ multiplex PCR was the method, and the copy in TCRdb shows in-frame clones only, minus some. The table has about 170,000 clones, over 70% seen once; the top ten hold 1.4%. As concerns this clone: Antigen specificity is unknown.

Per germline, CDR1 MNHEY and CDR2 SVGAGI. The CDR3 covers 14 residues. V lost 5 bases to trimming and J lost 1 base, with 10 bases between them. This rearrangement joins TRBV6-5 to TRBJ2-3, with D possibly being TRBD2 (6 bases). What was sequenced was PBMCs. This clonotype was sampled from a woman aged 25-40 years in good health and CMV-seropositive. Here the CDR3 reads CASSPVAGTDTQYF. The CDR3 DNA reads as TGTGCCAGCAGTCCAGTAGCGGGCACAGATACGCAGTATTTT.